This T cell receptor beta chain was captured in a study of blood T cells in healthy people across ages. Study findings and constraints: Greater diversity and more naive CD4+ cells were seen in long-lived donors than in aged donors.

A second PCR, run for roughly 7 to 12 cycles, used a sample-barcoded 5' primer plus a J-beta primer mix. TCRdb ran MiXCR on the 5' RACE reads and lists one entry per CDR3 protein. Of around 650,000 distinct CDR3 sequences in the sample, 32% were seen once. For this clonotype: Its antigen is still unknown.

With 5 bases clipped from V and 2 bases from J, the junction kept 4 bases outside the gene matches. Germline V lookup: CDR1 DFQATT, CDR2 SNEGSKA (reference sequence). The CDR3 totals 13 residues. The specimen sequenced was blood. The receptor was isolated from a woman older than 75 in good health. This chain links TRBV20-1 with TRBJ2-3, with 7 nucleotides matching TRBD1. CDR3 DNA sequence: TGCAGTGCTGGGGACAGACTCACAGATACGCAGTATTTT. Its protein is CSAGDRLTDTQYF.